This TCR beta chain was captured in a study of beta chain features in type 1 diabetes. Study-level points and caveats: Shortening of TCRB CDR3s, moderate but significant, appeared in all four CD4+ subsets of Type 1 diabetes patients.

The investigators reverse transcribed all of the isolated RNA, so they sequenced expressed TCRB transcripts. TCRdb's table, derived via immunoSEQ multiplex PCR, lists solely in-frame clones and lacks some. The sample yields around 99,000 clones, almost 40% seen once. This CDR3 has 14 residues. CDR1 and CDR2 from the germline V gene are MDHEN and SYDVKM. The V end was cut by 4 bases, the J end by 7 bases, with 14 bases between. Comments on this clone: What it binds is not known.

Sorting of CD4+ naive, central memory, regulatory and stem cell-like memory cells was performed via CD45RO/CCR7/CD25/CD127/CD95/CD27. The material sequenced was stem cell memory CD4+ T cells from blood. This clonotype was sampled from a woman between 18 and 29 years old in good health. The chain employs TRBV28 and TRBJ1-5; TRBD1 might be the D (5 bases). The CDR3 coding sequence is TGTGCCAGCAGTTCAACAGGAATCAACCAGCCCCAGCATTTT. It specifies CASSSTGINQPQHF.